One sample yielded the 8 T cell receptor beta chains listed below, sequenced in a study of T cells after yellow fever vaccination. TCRdb ran MiXCR on the 5' RACE reads and lists one entry per CDR3 protein. The sample holds approximately 300,000 distinct CDR3 sequences, roughly 10% seen once. Source: CD4+ T cells sorted from PBMCs, taken 45 days after the yellow fever booster vaccination. These receptors all come from a man aged 18 to 30 who received the YFV17D yellow fever vaccine.

This clonotype was found a few times. The chain's CDR3 is CASNDSRGEKLFF. The CDR3, as DNA: TGTGCCAGTAATGACAGCCGAGGGGAAAAACTGTTTTTT. The gene calls are TRBV19 and TRBJ1-4; a weak D match, TRBD1 (5 bases). Trimming left V 7 bases short and J 8 bases short, with 14 bases between. This CDR3 contains 13 residues. From germline, CDR1 is LNHDA and CDR2 SQIVND (reference sequence).

V usage is TRBV6-2 or TRBV6-3 and J usage is TRBJ1-2; D gene unclear. The CDR3 is 13 residues long. V was pared by 5 bases and J by 8 bases, with 15 bases between. Germline V lookup: CDR1 MNHEY, CDR2 SVGEGT. CDR3 bases: TGTGCCAGCAGTCTCCCGGCCGCGATGGGCTACACCTTC. Translated, it gives CASSLPAAMGYTF.

The chain uses TRBV5-1 and TRBJ1-4; TRBD1 matches at 8 bases. Per the germline V gene, CDR1 is SGHRS and CDR2 is YFSETQ. CDR3 length: 16 amino acids. With V trimmed by 4 bases and J by 5 bases, 10 bases remained unmatched. As DNA, the CDR3 is TGCGCCAGCAGCCAGAACGGACAGGGCGACAATGAAAAACTGTTTTTT. It is translated as CASSQNGQGDNEKLFF.

In nucleotides, the CDR3 is TGCAGCGTCTCCTCGGACAGCTCAGAGACCCAGTACTTC. Residues: CSVSSDSSETQYF. The genes are TRBV29-1 and TRBJ2-5, with D perhaps matching TRBD1 (6 bases). The CDR3 is 13 amino acids. Germline loops: CDR1 SQVTM, CDR2 ANQGSEA. Trimming left V 6 bases short and J 4 bases short, with 15 bases between.

This sequence joins TRBV5-1 and TRBJ2-3, with D perhaps TRBD1 (5 bases). Trimming took 4 bases from V and 4 from J, leaving 10 bases between them. Germline lookup yields CDR1 SGHRS and CDR2 YFSETQ. The CDR3 has 13 residues. The CDR3 nucleotides read TGCGCCAGCAGCGGCCAGGGCCCAGATACGCAGTATTTT. Translating gives CASSGQGPDTQYF.

CDR3 loop: CASSVYGGLYTGELFF. The CDR3 region has the DNA TGTGCCAGCAGCGTCTACGGGGGCCTATACACCGGGGAGCTGTTTTTT. V usage is TRBV5-5 and J usage is TRBJ2-2; D may be TRBD1 or TRBD2 (6 bases each). Germline V gives CDR1 SGHKS, CDR2 YYEKEE (reference sequence). The CDR3 has 16 amino acids. With 4 bases removed from V and 3 bases from J, the gap between germline ends came to 16 bases.

There are a few counts of this clonotype. The chain combines TRBV5-1 with TRBJ2-5, with 11 bases that match TRBD2. J gave up 4 bases and V 8 bases, and 7 bases lay outside the gene matches. The germline CDR1 and CDR2 sequences are SGHRS and YFSETQ. The CDR3 has 14 amino acids. CDR3 loop: CASGSGGAAETQYF. The CDR3 region has the DNA TGCGCCAGTGGTAGCGGGGGGGCCGCAGAGACCCAGTACTTC.

This clonotype was detected ten times or more. Here the CDR3 DNA reads TGTGCCAGCAGCTTCGGACTAGACACCGGGGAGCTGTTTTTT. This codes for CASSFGLDTGELFF. The chain combines TRBV7-2 with TRBJ2-2, with 7 bases fitting TRBD2. The V gene's germline CDR1 is SGHTA and CDR2 FQGNSA. V dropped 3 bases and J dropped 3; count of bases not matched to a gene: 1. The CDR3 is 14 residues long. Combining the CDR3 with reference TRBV7-2 and TRBJ2-2 gives the whole variable domain GAGVSQSPSNKVTEKGKDVELRCDPISGHTALYWYRQSLGQGLEFLIYFQGNSAPDKSGLPSDRFSAERTGGSVSTLTIQRTQQEDSAVYLCASSFGLDTGELFFGEGSRLTVL.